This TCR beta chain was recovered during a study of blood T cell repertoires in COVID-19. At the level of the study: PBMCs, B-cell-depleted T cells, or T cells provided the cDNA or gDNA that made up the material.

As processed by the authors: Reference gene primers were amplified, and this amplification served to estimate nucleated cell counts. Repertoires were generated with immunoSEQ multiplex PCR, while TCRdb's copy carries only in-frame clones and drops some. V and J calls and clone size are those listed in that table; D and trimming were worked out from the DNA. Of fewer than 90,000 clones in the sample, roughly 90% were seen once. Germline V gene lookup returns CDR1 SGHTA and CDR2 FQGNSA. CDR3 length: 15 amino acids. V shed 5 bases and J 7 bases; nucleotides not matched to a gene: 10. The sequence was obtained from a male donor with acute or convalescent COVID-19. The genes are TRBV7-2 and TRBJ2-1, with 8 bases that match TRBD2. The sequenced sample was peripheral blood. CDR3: CASSKDSGAGNEQFF. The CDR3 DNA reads TGTGCCAGCAGCAAAGATAGCGGGGCCGGAAATGAGCAGTTCTTC.